A single sample gave rise to the 19 T cell receptor beta chains below, sequenced in a study of cytomegalovirus exposure and HLA in healthy donors. The PCR employed 60 Vbeta primers together with 13 Jbeta primers. Generated by immunoSEQ multiplex PCR, the TCRdb table keeps only in-frame clones and is missing some. Here the sample spans over 120,000 clones, roughly 80% being singletons. The source material was PBMCs. The receptors were sampled from a woman aged 25 to 39 in good health and CMV-seronegative.

The chain is built from TRBV9 and TRBJ2-7; 12 nucleotides align to TRBD2. In germline, CDR1 is SGDLS, CDR2 YYNGEE. The trim removed 4 bases at V and 2 bases at J, leaving 4 bases unmatched. The CDR3 extends over 15 amino acids. CDR3 protein: CASSPWTSGTYEQYF. The CDR3, as DNA: TGTGCCAGCAGCCCATGGACTAGCGGGACCTACGAGCAGTACTTC.

This clone was picked up a small number of times. This chain uses TRBV7-3 with TRBJ1-1; tentative D call: TRBD1 (5 bases). Per germline, CDR1 SGHTA and CDR2 FQGTGA. Trimming left V 2 bases short and J 1 base short, with 5 bases between. This CDR3 region has 13 residues. The CDR3 region has the DNA TGTGCCAGCAGCTTACAGGGGAACACTGAAGCTTTCTTT. Protein sequence: CASSLQGNTEAFF.

This clone was seen a single time. Additional DNA sequences in this sample encode the identical CDR3. The rearrangement links TRBV2 to TRBJ1-5; D gene ambiguous. This CDR3 comprises 12 residues. The germline gives CDR1 SNHLY, CDR2 FYNNEI. With 6 bases removed from V and 9 bases from J, the gap between germline ends came to 12 bases. CDR3 in DNA: TGTGCCAGCAGACCGGGTCTGTGGCCCCAGCATTTT. This encodes CASRPGLWPQHF.

The J gene is TRBJ1-4, the V gene TRBV5-1; no firm D call. The CDR3 extends over 14 amino acids. CDR1 and CDR2 (germline): SGHRS, YFSETQ. The V and J ends lost 0 bases and 8 bases respectively, with 11 bases between them. CDR3 protein: CASSLAGSEEKLFF. CDR3 DNA sequence: TGCGCCAGCAGCTTGGCCGGGTCGGAGGAAAAACTGTTTTTT.

This chain joins TRBV4-3 and TRBJ1-2; 7 bases fit TRBD1. Germline-derived CDR1 and CDR2 are LGHNA and YSLEER. V shed 1 base and J 8 bases; nucleotides not matched to a gene: 7. There are 14 residues in the CDR3. CDR3 region: CASSQVAQGVGYTF. The CDR3, as DNA: TGCGCCAGCAGCCAAGTAGCCCAGGGGGTGGGCTACACCTTC.

This clone has only one observation. The chain carries TRBV18 and TRBJ1-1; D not resolved. The CDR3 runs 13 residues. Germline values: CDR1 KGHSH, CDR2 LQKENI. Trimming left V 5 bases short and J 2 bases short, with 9 bases between. The CDR3 nucleotides read TGTGCCAGCTCAGGTTACAGAAACACTGAAGCTTTCTTT. Translation gives CASSGYRNTEAFF.

The genes are TRBV11-1 and TRBJ1-1; 8 bases are shared with TRBD1. The V segment lost 5 bases and the J segment 1 base; nucleotides outside the gene matches: 6. CDR1 SGHAT and CDR2 FQDESV come from the germline V gene (reference sequence). The length of the CDR3 is 15 residues. In nucleotides, the CDR3 is TGTGCCAGCAGCCCTCGGACAGGGTGGAACACTGAAGCTTTCTTT. It yields the protein CASSPRTGWNTEAFF.

The V and J genes are TRBV6-1 and TRBJ1-1; TRBD1 aligns across 9 bases. The CDR3 loop spans 14 amino acids. V shed 4 bases, J shed 3 bases, and the junction held 3 bases outside the gene matches. The germline V gene encodes CDR1 MNHNS and CDR2 SASEGT. The CDR3 reads CASSAGTGYTEAFF. CDR3 sequence (DNA): TGTGCCAGCAGTGCCGGGACAGGGTACACTGAAGCTTTCTTT.

The gene calls are TRBV19 and TRBJ1-6, with D perhaps matching TRBD1 (6 bases). In germline, CDR1 is LNHDA, CDR2 SQIVND (reference sequence). This CDR3 contains 17 residues. Between the trimmed V and J ends, which lost 5 bases and 4 bases, there was a span of 18 bases. CDR3 residues: CASSYTGTSQYNSPLHF. CDR3 sequence (DNA): TGTGCCAGTAGTTACACCGGGACATCTCAATATAATTCACCCCTCCACTTT.

The J gene is TRBJ2-7, the V gene TRBV7-9; the match to TRBD1 covers 8 bases. The J segment lost 3 bases and the V segment lost 5 bases, leaving 12 bases of the junction unmatched. This CDR3 is 16 amino acids long. Per germline, CDR1 SEHNR and CDR2 FQNEAQ (reference sequence). Written as DNA, the CDR3 is TGTGCCAGCAGCCGCCCAGACAGGGGAAGGCTCTACGAGCAGTACTTC. Encoded protein: CASSRPDRGRLYEQYF.

This chain links TRBV30 with TRBJ2-3, with 7 bases lining up with TRBD2. This CDR3 has 11 amino acids. With 4 bases clipped from V and 14 bases from J, the junction kept 9 bases outside the gene matches. The germline V gene has CDR1 GTSNPN and CDR2 SVGIG (reference sequence). DNA of the CDR3: TGTGCCTGGACGATCAGCGGGGCTCTGTATTTT. It translates to CAWTISGALYF.

This clone turned up a few times. This rearrangement joins TRBV5-6 to TRBJ2-3; TRBD2 matches 8 bases. The CDR3 totals 15 residues. V was pared by 2 bases and J by 6 bases, with 8 bases of the junction left unmatched. The germline V gene encodes CDR1 SGHDT and CDR2 YYEEEE. The CDR3: CASSLRRGVGDTQYF. Written as DNA, the CDR3 is TGTGCCAGCAGCTTAAGGCGGGGGGTAGGGGATACGCAGTATTTT.

This clone has only one observation. The V call is TRBV7-9, the J call TRBJ2-3; a possible D gene is TRBD1 (5 bases). The germline V and J ends were trimmed by 2 bases and 2 bases, with 17 bases remaining between them. CDR3 length: 17 amino acids. The germline V gene encodes CDR1 SEHNR and CDR2 FQNEAQ (reference sequence). The CDR3: CASSLRGRAQNTDTQYF. Here the CDR3 DNA reads TGTGCCAGCAGCTTAAGGGGTCGTGCTCAAAACACAGATACGCAGTATTTT.

This clone was detected only a few times. The chain links TRBV6-1 to TRBJ1-5; D is unresolved. The germline V and J ends were trimmed by 2 bases and 6 bases, with 8 bases remaining between them. The CDR3 runs 13 residues. Germline values: CDR1 MNHNS, CDR2 SASEGT. Here the CDR3 DNA reads TGTGCCAGCAGTGAATTCCCGAGTCAGCCCCAGCATTTT. Translated: CASSEFPSQPQHF.

V is TRBV5-8 and J is TRBJ2-1; TRBD1 is a possible D gene (6 bases). The germline V and J ends were trimmed by 1 base and 5 bases, with 13 bases remaining between them. CDR1 is SGHTS and CDR2 is YDEGEE in the germline V gene. The CDR3 runs to 15 residues. The CDR3 here is CASSLQGQSNNEQFF. Written as DNA, the CDR3 is TGTGCCAGCAGCTTGCAGGGGCAGTCAAACAATGAGCAGTTCTTC.

The chain has TRBV5-1 and TRBJ2-1, with 11 bases that match TRBD2. The CDR3 extends over 17 amino acids. V shed 2 bases and J 2 bases; nucleotides not matched to a gene: 6. The germline gives CDR1 SGHRS, CDR2 YFSETQ. CDR3 coding DNA: TGCGCCAGCAGCTTCGGGACTAGCGGAATCGCCTACAATGAGCAGTTCTTC. Translating gives CASSFGTSGIAYNEQFF.

V usage is TRBV10-1 and J usage is TRBJ2-5, with a weak D call TRBD1 (5 bases). The J call is uncertain, as TRBJ2-7 better fits the DNA end. The CDR3 covers 12 residues. Germline V gene sequence: CDR1 WNHNN, CDR2 SYGVQD (reference sequence). The DNA for the CDR3 is TGCGCCAGCAGTGACCAGGGTTACGAGCAGTACTTC. It yields the protein CASSDQGYEQYF.

The chain recombines TRBV18 with TRBJ2-5; perhaps TRBD1 as D (5 bases). The V gene's germline CDR1 is KGHSH and CDR2 LQKENI. The ends were cut back, 3 bases at V and 6 bases at J, with 8 bases in the middle. This CDR3 is 12 amino acids long. Here the CDR3 DNA reads TGTGCCAGCTCACCTTCAGGGCAGACCCAGTACTTC. It codes for CASSPSGQTQYF.

This rearrangement joins TRBV6-5 to TRBJ2-1; D is possibly TRBD2 (7 bases). CDR1 is MNHEY, CDR2 SVGAGI, per germline. The CDR3 extends over 15 amino acids. Trimming pared 1 base from V and 8 bases from J, leaving 15 bases between. The CDR3 coding sequence is TGTGCCAGCAGTTACTTGGGGGGGGCCATCGATGAGCAGTTCTTC. Its protein product is CASSYLGGAIDEQFF.